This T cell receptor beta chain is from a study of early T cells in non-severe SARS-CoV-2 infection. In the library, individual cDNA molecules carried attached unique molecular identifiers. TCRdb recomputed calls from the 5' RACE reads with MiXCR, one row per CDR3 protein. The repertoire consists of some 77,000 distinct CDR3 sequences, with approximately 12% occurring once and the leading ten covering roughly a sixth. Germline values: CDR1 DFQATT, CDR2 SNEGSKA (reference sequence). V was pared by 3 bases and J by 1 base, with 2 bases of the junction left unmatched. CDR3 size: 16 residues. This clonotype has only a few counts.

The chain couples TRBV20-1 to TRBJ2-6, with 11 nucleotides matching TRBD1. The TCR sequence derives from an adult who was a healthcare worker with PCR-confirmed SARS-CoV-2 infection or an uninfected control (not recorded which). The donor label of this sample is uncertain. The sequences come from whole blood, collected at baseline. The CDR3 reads CSARGQGESGANVLTF. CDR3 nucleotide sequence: TGCAGTGCTAGGGGACAGGGGGAATCTGGGGCCAACGTCCTGACTTTC.